These 17 T cell receptor beta chains were all obtained from the same sample, sequenced in a study of T cells in Graves' hyperthyroidism and ophthalmopathy. RNA transcripts provided the source from which TCR beta CDR3 regions were amplified. HTBI primers were used for first-round RT-PCR of the TCR CDR3. TCRdb re-derived calls from the multiplex PCR reads in MiXCR, one entry per CDR3 protein. The sample yields approximately 590,000 distinct CDR3 sequences, more than 45% seen once. Sequenced: peripheral blood or thyroid tissue (not recorded which). These receptors were taken from a young woman with Graves' hyperthyroidism.

The chain combines TRBV7-8 with TRBJ1-1; D gene ambiguous. CDR3 size: 12 residues. Per the germline V gene, CDR1 is SGHVS and CDR2 is FQNEAQ. V was shortened by 3 bases and J by 6 bases, with 8 bases between the two germline ends. CDR3: CASSFSSAEAFF. The CDR3 DNA reads as TGTGCCAGCAGCTTTTCGTCTGCTGAAGCTTTCTTT. The full variable domain, in which reference TRBV7-8 and TRBJ1-1 provide the parts outside the CDR3, is GAGVSQSPRYKVAKRGQDVALRCDPISGHVSLFWYQQALGQGPEFLTYFQNEAQLDKSGLPSDRFFAERPEGSVSTLKIQRTQQEDSAVYLCASSFSSAEAFFGQGTRLTVV.

This sequence joins TRBV19 and TRBJ1-1, with D unresolved. CDR3 length: 12 residues. Between the trimmed V and J ends, which lost 8 bases and 6 bases, there was a span of 13 bases. From germline, CDR1 is LNHDA and CDR2 SQIVND (reference sequence). The CDR3 loop reads CASRVGGSEAFF. The CDR3, as DNA: TGTGCCAGTCGAGTCGGTGGCTCTGAAGCTTTCTTT.

The J gene is TRBJ1-6, the V gene TRBV12-3 or TRBV12-4; possibly TRBD1 for D (6 bases). V lost 6 bases and J lost 7, with 10 bases in between. CDR3 length: 13 amino acids. The CDR3 loop is CASRGQPNSPLHF. The CDR3 coding sequence is TGTGCCAGCAGAGGACAGCCAAATTCACCCCTCCACTTT.

This clonotype was seen a handful of times. The chain has TRBV14 and TRBJ1-6, with 7 bases identical to TRBD1. V dropped 3 bases and J dropped 6; count of bases not matched to a gene: 5. CDR3 length: 15 amino acids. Germline V gives CDR1 SGHDN, CDR2 FVKESK. CDR3 coding DNA: TGTGCCAGCAGCCACCCGACAGGGCCTAATTCACCCCTCCACTTT. Translating gives CASSHPTGPNSPLHF.

As regards this clonotype: One junction end disagrees with the germline gene, perhaps due to a read error. This chain joins TRBV7-9 and TRBJ2-2, with 12 bases identical to TRBD1. Germline CDR1 SEHNR, CDR2 FQNEAQ (reference sequence). CDR3 size: 20 residues. The CDR3 loop is CASSRLPGQGAGANTGGLFF. Here the CDR3 DNA reads TGTGCCAGCAGCCGTCTTCCGGGACAGGGGGCAGGGGCCAACACCGGGGGGCTGTTTTTT.

Worth noting for this clonotype: This sequence may be a read error, since a much larger clone differs from it by one base. The V gene is TRBV10-3, the J gene TRBJ1-5; 8 nucleotides match TRBD1. The CDR3 has 13 amino acids. After removal of 5 bases from V and 7 bases from J, the junction contained 4 bases not matched to a gene. CDR1 ENHRY and CDR2 SYGVKD come from the germline V gene. The CDR3 region is CAISRDRRQPQHF. The DNA of the CDR3 is TGTGCCATCAGTCGGGACAGGCGGCAGCCCCAGCATTTT.

Ten or more counts support this clonotype. The rearrangement joins TRBV6-4 to TRBJ1-6; D not certain. The germline gives CDR1 MRHNA, CDR2 SNTAGT. This CDR3 is built from 13 residues. V was cut by 0 bases and J by 9 bases, with 6 bases left in between. DNA for the CDR3: TGTGCCAGCAGTGACTCTTGGGCTTCACCCCTCCACTTT. Residues: CASSDSWASPLHF.

In its sample, this clonotype was seen many times. CDR3 bases: TGTGCCAGCAGAGAGGGGGACCGTTATCAGCCCCAGCATTTT. Its translation: CASREGDRYQPQHF. This chain connects TRBV2 to TRBJ1-5, with D possibly being TRBD1 (6 bases). There are 14 residues in the CDR3. The V and J ends lost 6 bases and 5 bases respectively, with 14 bases between them. Germline CDR1 and CDR2: SNHLY and FYNNEI.

This clonotype came up many times. The rearrangement links TRBV15 to TRBJ1-3, with TRBD1 matching 7 bases. With V trimmed by 0 bases and J by 0 bases, 5 bases remained unmatched. CDR1 LNHNV and CDR2 YYDKDF come from the germline V gene (reference sequence). The CDR3 runs to 17 residues. The CDR3 loop reads CATSRDWTGSSGNTIYF. The DNA of the CDR3 is TGTGCCACCAGCAGAGATTGGACAGGAAGCTCTGGAAACACCATATATTTT.

V is TRBV7-9 and J is TRBJ2-7; D is undetermined. Germline V lookup: CDR1 SEHNR, CDR2 FQNEAQ (reference sequence). Trimming took 5 bases from V and 0 from J, leaving 11 bases between them. CDR3 length: 14 residues. CDR3 DNA sequence: TGTGCCAGCAGCGTAGACGATTCCTCCTACGAGCAGTACTTC. It codes for CASSVDDSSYEQYF.

There are a few counts of this clonotype. The chain uses TRBV20-1 and TRBJ1-2, with TRBD1 matching 8 bases. CDR3 length: 12 residues. Germline V gene lookup returns CDR1 DFQATT and CDR2 SNEGSKA (reference sequence). With V trimmed by 5 bases and J by 4 bases, 3 bases remained unmatched. The CDR3 bases are TGCAGTGCTGGTACAGGGGGCTATGGCTACACCTTC. It yields the protein CSAGTGGYGYTF.

The chain uses TRBV12-3 or TRBV12-4 and TRBJ2-2; no clear D gene. This CDR3 is 12 amino acids long. The V end lost 6 bases, the J end lost 11 bases, and 13 bases lay between the germline ends. The CDR3 sequence: CASSQLELELFF. CDR3 DNA: TGTGCCAGCAGCCAATTAGAGCTTGAGCTGTTTTTT.

This clonotype has a count of ten or more. This CDR3 is CSISGTGSGYTF. The CDR3 region has the DNA TGCAGCATCTCCGGGACAGGGAGTGGCTACACCTTC. The chain combines TRBV29-1 with TRBJ1-2; TRBD1 matches 9 bases. J lost 7 bases, V lost 8 bases, and 8 bases had no gene match. The CDR3 spans 12 residues. Looked up from germline, CDR1 is SQVTM and CDR2 is ANQGSEA.

Details on this clonotype: Without the conserved terminal phenylalanine or tryptophan, this CDR3 likely stems from a read error. The V call is TRBV5-1, the J call TRBJ1-2, with 8 bases fitting TRBD1. The germline V gene has CDR1 SGHRS and CDR2 YFSETQ. The CDR3 sequence is 14 residues long. With V trimmed by 0 bases and J by 5 bases, 3 bases remained unmatched. In DNA, the CDR3 is TGCGCCAGCAGCTTGGTAACAGGGGGATATGGCTACACCCTC. Its translation: CASSLVTGGYGYTL.

The V call is TRBV15, the J call TRBJ2-5; a possible D gene is TRBD2 (5 bases). Germline assignment: CDR1 LNHNV and CDR2 YYDKDF (reference sequence). The V and J ends lost 0 bases and 5 bases respectively, with 13 bases between them. The length of the CDR3 is 15 residues. The CDR3, as DNA: TGTGCCACCAGCAGAGATACTAGTGGGTGGGAGACCCAGTACTTC. Translating it yields CATSRDTSGWETQYF.

In regard to this clonotype: The junction departs from germline at one end; a sequencing error may be responsible. The CDR3 loop is CASSQDFPSLETQYF. As DNA, the CDR3 is TGCGCCAGCAGCCAAGATTTCCCTAGCCTGGAGACCCAGTACTTC. The V and J genes are TRBV7-2 and TRBJ2-5, with D perhaps matching TRBD2 (5 bases). Germline V gene data show CDR1 as SGHTA and CDR2 as FQGNSA. This CDR3 comprises 15 residues.

The chain combines TRBV2 with TRBJ2-5, with 12 bases that match TRBD2. CDR1 and CDR2 (germline): SNHLY, FYNNEI. V lost 7 bases and J lost 4; bases outside the gene matches: 4. The CDR3 loop spans 14 amino acids. The CDR3 reads CASTTGLAGETQYF. In nucleotides, the CDR3 is TGTGCCAGCACAACGGGACTAGCGGGAGAGACCCAGTACTTC. Looking up the rest from reference TRBV2 and TRBJ2-5 gives the full variable domain: EPEVTQTPSHQVTQMGQEVILRCVPISNHLYFYWYRQILGQKVEFLVSFYNNEISEKSEIFDDQFSVERPDGSNFTLKIRSTKLEDSAMYFCASTTGLAGETQYFGPGTRLLVL.